A single sample gave rise to the 9 T cell receptor beta chains below, sequenced in a study of cytotoxic CD8 clonotypes in ibrutinib-treated CLL (dated by TCRdb to the early 2020s). The sample's time point label, decoded: roughly 2 years on ibrutinib. Libraries were built with the immunoSEQ multiplex PCR assay. The clones in this table, taken by TCRdb from immuneACCESS, are in-frame only. Not every clone is retained; where verified, under half of the shortfall comes from an unresolved V gene, and the cause of the rest is unknown. This sample has some 150,000 clones in its table, and 70% to 80% of those were observed once. Roughly 4.7% of the sample comes from the top ten. Source: PBMCs, taken after 24 months of ibrutinib treatment. The receptors originated from a human donor with chronic lymphocytic leukemia.

There are a few counts of this clone. The rearrangement uses TRBV9 and TRBJ2-7, with TRBD2 matching 15 bases. V lost 2 bases and J lost 9; bases outside the gene matches: 9. This CDR3 is built from 16 residues. Germline CDR1 is SGDLS and CDR2 is YYNGEE. The CDR3 region is CASSVDGTSGGIGQYF. In DNA form, the CDR3 reads TGTGCCAGCAGCGTGGACGGGACTAGCGGGGGGATTGGGCAGTACTTC.

The sample holds one count of this clone. V and J are TRBV11-1 and TRBJ1-4, with D hard to call. From germline, CDR1 is SGHAT and CDR2 FQDESV (reference sequence). The V end was cut by 4 bases, the J end by 7 bases, with 16 bases between. This CDR3 is 15 amino acids long. The CDR3, as DNA: TGTGCCAGCAGCTGGACCCCCCGGCCGACTGAAAAACTGTTTTTT. This codes for CASSWTPRPTEKLFF.

The chain uses TRBV7-3 and TRBJ2-1; a weak D match, TRBD1 (6 bases). The CDR3 has 14 residues. The germline gives CDR1 SGHTA, CDR2 FQGTGA. V dropped 2 bases and J dropped 8 bases, with 13 bases sitting between them. The CDR3: CASSLQWGLDEQFF. The CDR3 DNA reads as TGTGCCAGCAGCTTACAATGGGGGCTCGATGAGCAGTTCTTC.

This clone was picked up a small number of times. The chain carries TRBV28 and TRBJ2-4, with D perhaps matching TRBD2 (6 bases). Germline V gene sequence: CDR1 MDHEN, CDR2 SYDVKM. The CDR3 has 11 residues. V lost 6 bases and J 13 bases, leaving 13 bases between the germline ends. The CDR3 DNA follows: TGTGCCAGCAGGGAACGGGACTCGCAGTACTTC. This translates into CASRERDSQYF.

The chain carries TRBV12-2 and TRBJ2-1; the table's D gene call, TRBD2, was not cross checked with the DNA. TRBV12-2 is listed as a pseudogene. CDR3 length equals 20 residues. This CDR3 is CASRLFVEPMRGRSYNEQFF. In DNA form, the CDR3 reads TGTGCAAGTCGCTTATTTGTCGAGCCAATGCGGGGTCGCTCCTACAATGAGCAGTTCTTC.

This sequence joins TRBV7-2 and TRBJ2-3; TRBD2 matches 14 bases. Germline V CDR1 and CDR2: SGHTA, FQGNSA. Trimming removed 3 bases from V and 3 bases from J; junction bases left unmatched: 8. The CDR3 is 18 residues long. The CDR3 DNA sequence: TGTGCCAGCAGCTTGTGGGGGACTAGCGGGAGAGGGACAGATACGCAGTATTTT. Its translation: CASSLWGTSGRGTDTQYF.

V gene TRBV4-2 combines with J gene TRBJ1-2; 7 nucleotides align to TRBD1. The ends lost 4 bases at V and 2 bases at J; junction bases unmatched: 4. The V gene's germline CDR1 is LGHNA and CDR2 YNFKEQ. The CDR3 spans 14 residues. DNA of the CDR3: TGTGCCAGCAGCCGCCAGACAGGGAACTATGGCTACACCTTC. It specifies CASSRQTGNYGYTF.

This clone has a handful of counts. V usage is TRBV9 and J usage is TRBJ2-1, with 8 positions matching TRBD2. The germline CDR1 and CDR2 sequences are SGDLS and YYNGEE. The ends lost 0 bases at V and 9 bases at J; junction bases unmatched: 2. There are 13 residues in the CDR3. The CDR3 bases are TGTGCCAGCAGCGTAGGGCTAGCGGGTGAGCAGTTCTTC. This sequence encodes CASSVGLAGEQFF.

This chain connects TRBV5-5 to TRBJ1-1; D is perhaps TRBD1 (5 bases). The germline gives CDR1 SGHKS, CDR2 YYEKEE (reference sequence). The CDR3 totals 17 residues. V lost 4 bases to trimming and J lost 2 bases, with 21 bases between them. CDR3 amino acids: CASSLLGVRLTNTEAFF. The CDR3 bases are TGTGCCAGCAGCCTTCTGGGGGTACGCCTGACAAACACTGAAGCTTTCTTT.